Below, one T cell receptor beta chain is given with its context. No antigen is known for it. This sample is part of a study of early T cells in non-severe SARS-CoV-2 infection. On the study more broadly: Sequencing targeted bulk RNA from unsorted whole blood, leaving chains unpaired.

cDNA molecules, individually, were tagged with unique molecular identifiers. TCRdb re-analysed the 5' RACE reads in MiXCR, keeping a single row per CDR3 protein. The sample carries about 66,000 distinct CDR3 sequences, just over 20% recorded once. V lost 6 bases and J 6 bases, leaving 15 bases between the germline ends. The CDR3 is 14 residues long. Germline lookup yields CDR1 SGHDN and CDR2 FVKESK. Regarding the study as a whole: Clonotype matching in VDJdb favored anti-spike CD8 responses and did not capture private and CD4 specificities.

The chain combines TRBV14 with TRBJ2-1, with D maybe TRBD2 (6 bases). This TCR derives from an adult who was a healthcare worker with PCR-confirmed SARS-CoV-2 infection or an uninfected control (not recorded which). Sequenced here: whole blood, sampled at baseline. CDR3 amino acids: CASSQYRDSNEQFF. The CDR3 DNA reads TGTGCCAGCAGTCAATACCGGGACTCCAATGAGCAGTTCTTC.